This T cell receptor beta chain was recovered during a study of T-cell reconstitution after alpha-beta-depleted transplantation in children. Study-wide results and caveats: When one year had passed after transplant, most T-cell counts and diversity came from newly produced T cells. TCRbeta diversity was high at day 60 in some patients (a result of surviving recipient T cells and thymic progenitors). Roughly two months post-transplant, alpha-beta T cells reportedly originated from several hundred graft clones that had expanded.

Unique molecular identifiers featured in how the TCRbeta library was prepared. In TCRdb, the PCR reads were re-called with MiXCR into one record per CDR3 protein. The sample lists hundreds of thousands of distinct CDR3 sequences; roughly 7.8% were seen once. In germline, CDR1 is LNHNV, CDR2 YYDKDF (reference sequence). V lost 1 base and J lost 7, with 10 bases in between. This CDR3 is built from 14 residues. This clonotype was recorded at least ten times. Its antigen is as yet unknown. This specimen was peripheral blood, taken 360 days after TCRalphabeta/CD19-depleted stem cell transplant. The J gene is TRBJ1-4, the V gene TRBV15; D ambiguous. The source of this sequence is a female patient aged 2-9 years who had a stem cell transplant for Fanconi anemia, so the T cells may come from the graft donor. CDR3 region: CATSRGSWGEKLFF. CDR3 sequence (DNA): TGTGCCACCAGCAGAGGCTCCTGGGGTGAAAAACTGTTTTTT.